This T cell receptor beta chain was sequenced for a study of OX40 agonist ivuxolimab in advanced cancers. Per the germline V gene, CDR1 is SGDLS and CDR2 is YYNGEE. The CDR3 consists of 16 residues. The germline V and J ends were trimmed by 4 bases and 0 bases, with 11 bases remaining between them. Sequencing was performed with immunoSEQ multiplex PCR; in TCRdb, only in-frame clones are kept and a portion is missing. The sample has about 58,000 clones; about 86% are singletons. This clone was detected only a few times. This chain joins TRBV9 and TRBJ2-6; no definite D call. The sample was CD4+ or CD8+ T cells sorted from blood, taken in a trial of the OX40 agonist ivuxolimab. The TCR was taken from an adult with an advanced solid tumor such as melanoma, head and neck, liver or kidney cancer. CDR3 region: CASSPRARSGANVLTF. CDR3 bases: TGTGCCAGCAGCCCTCGGGCCCGCTCTGGGGCCAACGTCCTGACTTTC.